The source of this T cell receptor beta chain is a study of blood T cell repertoires in COVID-19. About the research overall: COVID-19 samples from acute and convalescent phases originated in the United States, Italy and Spain. The analysed material was cDNA or gDNA that came from T cells, B-cell-depleted T cells, or PBMCs.

Each recovered donor of Cohort 3 presented with two negative PCRs, clearance, or symptom resolution. Generated by immunoSEQ multiplex PCR, the TCRdb table keeps only in-frame clones and is missing some. Here the sample spans some 210,000 clones, more than 80% being singletons. Germline V gene data show CDR1 as LGHDT and CDR2 as YNNKEL (reference sequence). The V end lost 0 bases, the J end lost 7 bases, and 6 bases lay between the germline ends. The CDR3 loop spans 12 amino acids. The sequenced material came from PBMCs or T cells enriched from blood (not recorded which). The gene calls are TRBV3-1 (or the pseudogene TRBV3-2) and TRBJ1-2; D gene ambiguous. This TCR was sampled from a middle-aged man who had recovered from COVID-19. The CDR3: CASSQEVSGYTF. The CDR3 coding sequence is TGTGCCAGCAGCCAAGAGGTTAGTGGCTACACCTTC.